This T cell receptor beta chain was documented in a study of T cells after yellow fever vaccination. The study, taken as a whole, reports: Sorted repertoires could include abundant contaminating clonotypes from bulk cells.

The TCR cDNA carried a universal primer site and UMIs from 5'RACE template switching. A single record per CDR3 protein comes from TCRdb applying MiXCR to the 5' RACE reads. The repertoire holds about 240,000 distinct CDR3 sequences, 6% to 7.5% seen once, with about 0.85% in the top ten. The V gene's germline CDR1 is LNHDA and CDR2 SQIVND (reference sequence). There are 14 residues in the CDR3. Trimming removed 1 base at V and 5 bases at J, with 11 bases between. A word on this clonotype: What it binds is unknown.

The input for sequencing was CD4+ T cells sorted from PBMCs, taken 15 days after the yellow fever booster vaccination. This TCR was sampled from a man aged 30 to 45 who received the YFV17D yellow fever vaccine. V is TRBV19 and J is TRBJ2-5; no reliable D call. CDR3 in amino acids: CASSIAWTAETQYF. As DNA, the CDR3 is TGTGCCAGTAGTATAGCATGGACCGCGGAGACCCAGTACTTC.